This TCR beta chain is drawn from a study of blood T cell repertoires in COVID-19 (dated by TCRdb to about 2020). About the investigation overall: Samples covering the acute and convalescent phases of COVID-19 were provided by collaborators in the United States, Italy and Spain. The repertoires were made available in a free public database intended to serve as a resource for research on the immune response to SARS-CoV-2. The samples were drawn from two sources: the first 160 participants of the ongoing ImmuneRACE study, and 950 to 1,500 subjects contributed by 6 global collaborators. The material from the prospective study consisted of cDNA or gDNA derived from T cells, B-cell-depleted T cells, or PBMCs. Where HLA class I and class II types were available, the types were taken from metadata supplied by the sample provider, not from assay-based typing. Deeply sampled blood TCRbeta repertoires from subjects exposed to, actively infected with, or recovered from COVID-19 were included in the dataset. Sample metadata almost always included a de-identified subject ID, COVID-19 status, age in years and sex.

On the study overall, not on this receptor specifically: The quantity of clinical and demographic metadata differed by source and by participant and was supplied without curation.

The CDR3 holds 16 amino acids from the cysteine to the phenylalanine. Only CDR3 DNA remains: 48 bases, in frame from the first base. V and J lose 0 bases and 3 bases, and a span of 12 bases separates them. As encoded in the germline V gene (reference sequence), CDR1 is MNHEY while CDR2 is SMNVEV. Worth noting for this clone: It has no known antigen specificity. No quality values exist for individual bases; no much larger clone is one base distant.

Each collaborating institution followed its own protocols to collect whole blood in K2EDTA tubes. Collaborator samples were shipped for TCRbeta analysis as frozen whole blood, isolated PBMCs, or DNA extracted from either sample type. TCRbeta CDR3 regions were amplified from genomic DNA using the immunoSEQ Assay, a bias-controlled multiplex PCR. The published analysis was carried out like this. Nucleated cell counts per sample were estimated from amplification of reference gene primers within the assay. To quantify the absolute abundance of each unique TCRbeta CDR3 rearrangement, sequence reads were collapsed and filtered. For each sample, productive Simpson clonality was calculated by taking the square root of Simpson's diversity index across productive rearrangements. As stored in TCRdb, this immuneACCESS dataset retains in-frame rearrangements with V and J assigned. A fraction of the clones does not appear; measured against another copy, unresolved V genes explain less than half of the discrepancy, and the remainder lacks a known reason. V, J and clone size derive from that table, while D and trimming were established from the DNA sequence. Counted in this sample were some 69,000 clones; roughly 87% of them appeared once. Together, the top ten hold around 5% of the sample.

Sequenced: peripheral blood. This chain joins TRBV27 to TRBJ2-1; TRBD1 is possibly the D segment (5 matching bases). This clonotype was sampled from a woman between 50 and 59 years old with active COVID-19. The DNA is as follows: TGTGCCAGCAGTTTATCGCTAGGGGCAGGCTACAATGAGCAGTTCTTC. The encoded protein is CASSLSLGAGYNEQFF.